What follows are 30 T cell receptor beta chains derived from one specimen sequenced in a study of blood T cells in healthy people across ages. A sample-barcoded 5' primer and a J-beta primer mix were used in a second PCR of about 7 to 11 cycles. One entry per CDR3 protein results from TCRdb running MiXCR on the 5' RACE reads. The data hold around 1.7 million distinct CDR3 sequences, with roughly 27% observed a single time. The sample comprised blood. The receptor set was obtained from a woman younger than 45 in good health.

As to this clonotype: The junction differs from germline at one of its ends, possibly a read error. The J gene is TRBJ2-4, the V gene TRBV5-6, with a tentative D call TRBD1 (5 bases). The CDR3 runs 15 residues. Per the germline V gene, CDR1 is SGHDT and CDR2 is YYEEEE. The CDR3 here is CAISLGQVVKNIQYF. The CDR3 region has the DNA TGTGCCATCAGCTTGGGGCAGGTTGTCAAAAACATTCAGTACTTC.

CDR3 amino acids: CSVQPVQGVDKNIQYF. CDR3 sequence (DNA): TGCAGTGTCCAGCCCGTACAGGGGGTAGACAAAAACATTCAGTACTTC. This rearrangement joins TRBV20-1 to TRBJ2-4; 8 positions agree with TRBD1. V trimming: 7 bases; J trimming: 3 bases; junction bases outside the gene matches: 14. The CDR3 loop spans 16 amino acids. Germline V lookup: CDR1 DFQATT, CDR2 SNEGSKA (reference sequence).

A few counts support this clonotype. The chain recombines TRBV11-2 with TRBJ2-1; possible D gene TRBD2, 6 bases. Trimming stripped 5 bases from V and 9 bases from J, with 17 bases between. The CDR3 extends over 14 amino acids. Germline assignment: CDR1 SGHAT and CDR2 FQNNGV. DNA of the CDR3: TGTGCCAGCAGCCAAAAAACTAGCATCGGTGAGCAGTTCTTC. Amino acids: CASSQKTSIGEQFF.

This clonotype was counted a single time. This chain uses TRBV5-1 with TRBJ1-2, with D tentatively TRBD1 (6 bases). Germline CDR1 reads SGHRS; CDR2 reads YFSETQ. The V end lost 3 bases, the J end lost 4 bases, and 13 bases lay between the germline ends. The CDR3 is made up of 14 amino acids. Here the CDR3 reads CASSWVTGTYGYTF. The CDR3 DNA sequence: TGCGCCAGCAGCTGGGTGACAGGAACCTATGGCTACACCTTC. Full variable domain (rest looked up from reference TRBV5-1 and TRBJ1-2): KAGVTQTPRYLIKTRGQQVTLSCSPISGHRSVSWYQQTPGQGLQFLFEYFSETQRNKGNFPGRFSGRQFSNSRSEMNVSTLELGDSALYLCASSWVTGTYGYTFGSGTRLTVV.

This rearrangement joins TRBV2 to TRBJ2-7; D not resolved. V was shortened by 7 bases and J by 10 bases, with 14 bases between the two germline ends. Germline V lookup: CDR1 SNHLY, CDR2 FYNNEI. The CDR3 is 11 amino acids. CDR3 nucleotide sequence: TGTGCCAGCACCCCAGCGCTGGACCAGTACTTC. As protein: CASTPALDQYF.

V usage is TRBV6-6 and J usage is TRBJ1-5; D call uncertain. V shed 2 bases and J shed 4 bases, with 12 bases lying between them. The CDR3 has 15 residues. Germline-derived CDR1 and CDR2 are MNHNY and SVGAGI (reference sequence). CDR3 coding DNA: TGTGCCAGCAGTTACGGTGGAGGAACGAATCAGCCCCAGCATTTT. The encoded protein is CASSYGGGTNQPQHF.

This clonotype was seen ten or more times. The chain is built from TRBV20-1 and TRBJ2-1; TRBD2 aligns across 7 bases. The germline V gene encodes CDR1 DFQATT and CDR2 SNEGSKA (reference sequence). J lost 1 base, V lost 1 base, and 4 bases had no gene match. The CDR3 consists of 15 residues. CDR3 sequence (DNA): TGCAGTGCTAGAGCCCCGGGACTATCCTACAATGAGCAGTTCTTC. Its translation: CSARAPGLSYNEQFF.

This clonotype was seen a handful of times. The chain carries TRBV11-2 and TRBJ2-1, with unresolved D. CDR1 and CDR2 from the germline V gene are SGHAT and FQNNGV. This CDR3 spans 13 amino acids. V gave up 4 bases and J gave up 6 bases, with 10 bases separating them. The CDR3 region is CASSSEISNEQFF. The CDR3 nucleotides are TGTGCCAGCAGCTCCGAAATAAGCAATGAGCAGTTCTTC.

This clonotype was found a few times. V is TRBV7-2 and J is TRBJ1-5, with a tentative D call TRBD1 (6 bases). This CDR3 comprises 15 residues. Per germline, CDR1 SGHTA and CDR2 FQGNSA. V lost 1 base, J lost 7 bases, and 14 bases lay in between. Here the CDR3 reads CASSLGQVGGQPQHF. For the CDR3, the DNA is TGTGCCAGCAGCTTAGGACAGGTGGGGGGACAGCCCCAGCATTTT.

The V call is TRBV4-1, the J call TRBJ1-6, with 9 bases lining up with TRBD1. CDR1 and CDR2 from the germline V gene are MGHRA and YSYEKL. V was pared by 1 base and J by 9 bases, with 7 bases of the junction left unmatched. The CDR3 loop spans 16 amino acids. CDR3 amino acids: CASSQVVWGQGSPLHF. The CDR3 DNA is TGCGCCAGCAGCCAAGTAGTGTGGGGACAGGGTTCACCCCTCCACTTT.

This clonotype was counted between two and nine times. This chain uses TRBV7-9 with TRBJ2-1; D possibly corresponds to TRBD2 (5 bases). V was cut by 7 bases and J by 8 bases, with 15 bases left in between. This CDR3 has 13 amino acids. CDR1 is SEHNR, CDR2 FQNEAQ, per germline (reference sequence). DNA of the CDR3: TGTGCCAGCACCGATGCGGGCGGGCATGAGCAGTTCTTC. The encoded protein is CASTDAGGHEQFF.

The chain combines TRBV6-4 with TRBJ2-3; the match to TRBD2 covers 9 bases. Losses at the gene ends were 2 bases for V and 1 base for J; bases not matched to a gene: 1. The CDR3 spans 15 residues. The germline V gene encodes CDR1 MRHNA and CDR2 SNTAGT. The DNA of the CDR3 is TGTGCCAGCAGTGACGCTAGCGGGGGCACAGATACGCAGTATTTT. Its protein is CASSDASGGTDTQYF.

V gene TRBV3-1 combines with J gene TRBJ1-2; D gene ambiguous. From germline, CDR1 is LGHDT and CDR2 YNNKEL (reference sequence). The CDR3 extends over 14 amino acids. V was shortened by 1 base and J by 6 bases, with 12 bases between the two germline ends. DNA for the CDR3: TGTGCCAGCAGCCAAGGAAGGGCCGTTAATGGCTACACCTTC. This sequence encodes CASSQGRAVNGYTF.

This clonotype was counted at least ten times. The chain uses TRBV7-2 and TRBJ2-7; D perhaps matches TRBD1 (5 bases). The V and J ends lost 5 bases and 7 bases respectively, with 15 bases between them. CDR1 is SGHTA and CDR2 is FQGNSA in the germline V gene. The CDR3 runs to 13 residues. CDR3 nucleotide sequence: TGTGCCAGCAGCCACCCCAGGGCGTCTGAGCAGTACTTC. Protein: CASSHPRASEQYF. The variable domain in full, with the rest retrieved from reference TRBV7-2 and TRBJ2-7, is GAGVSQSPSNKVTEKGKDVELRCDPISGHTALYWYRQSLGQGLEFLIYFQGNSAPDKSGLPSDRFSAERTGGSVSTLTIQRTQQEDSAVYLCASSHPRASEQYFGPGTRLTVT.

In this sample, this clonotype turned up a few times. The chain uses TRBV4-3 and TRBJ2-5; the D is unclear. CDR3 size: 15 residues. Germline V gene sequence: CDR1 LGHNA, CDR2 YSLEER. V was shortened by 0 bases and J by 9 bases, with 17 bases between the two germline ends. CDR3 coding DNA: TGCGCCAGCAGCCAAGACCTGGCCCCTGGGTGGGCCCAGTACTTC. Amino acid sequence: CASSQDLAPGWAQYF.

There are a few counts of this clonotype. CDR3 sequence reads: CASSQGGGFFDEKLFF. As DNA, the CDR3 is TGCGCCAGCAGCCAAGGGGGAGGTTTTTTTGATGAAAAACTGTTTTTT. V usage is TRBV4-1 and J usage is TRBJ1-4; D uncertain. The V end was cut by 1 base, the J end by 6 bases, with 15 bases between. This CDR3 is built from 16 residues. Germline CDR1 and CDR2: MGHRA and YSYEKL.

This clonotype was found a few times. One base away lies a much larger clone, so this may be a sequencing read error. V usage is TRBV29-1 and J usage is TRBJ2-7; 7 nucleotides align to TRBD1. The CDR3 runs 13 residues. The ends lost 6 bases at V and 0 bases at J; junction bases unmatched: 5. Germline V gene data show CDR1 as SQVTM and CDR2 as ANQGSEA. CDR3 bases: TGCAGCGTAGTACGACAGGGCTCCTACGAGCAGTACTTC. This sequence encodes CSVVRQGSYEQYF.

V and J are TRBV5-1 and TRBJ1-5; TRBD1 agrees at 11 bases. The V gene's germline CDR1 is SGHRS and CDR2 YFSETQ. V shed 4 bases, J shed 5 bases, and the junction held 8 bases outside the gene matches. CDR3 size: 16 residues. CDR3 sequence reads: CASSVDPGQGDQPQHF. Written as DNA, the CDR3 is TGCGCCAGCAGCGTCGATCCGGGACAGGGGGATCAGCCCCAGCATTTT. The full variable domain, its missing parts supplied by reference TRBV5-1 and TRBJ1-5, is KAGVTQTPRYLIKTRGQQVTLSCSPISGHRSVSWYQQTPGQGLQFLFEYFSETQRNKGNFPGRFSGRQFSNSRSEMNVSTLELGDSALYLCASSVDPGQGDQPQHFGDGTRLSIL.

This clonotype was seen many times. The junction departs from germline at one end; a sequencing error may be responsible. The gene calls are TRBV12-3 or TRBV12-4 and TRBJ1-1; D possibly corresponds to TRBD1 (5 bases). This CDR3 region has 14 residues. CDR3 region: CASTLGGVNTEAFF. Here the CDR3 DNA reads TGCGCCAGCACCTTGGGGGGGGTGAACACTGAAGCTTTCTTT.

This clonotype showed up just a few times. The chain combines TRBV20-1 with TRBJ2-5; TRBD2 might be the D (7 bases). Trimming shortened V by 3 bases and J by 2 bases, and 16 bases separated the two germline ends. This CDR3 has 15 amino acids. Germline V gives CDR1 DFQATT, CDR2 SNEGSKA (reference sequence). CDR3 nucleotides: TGCAGTGCTAGTGACCCTGCGGGGGCACAAGAGACCCAGTACTTC. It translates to CSASDPAGAQETQYF.

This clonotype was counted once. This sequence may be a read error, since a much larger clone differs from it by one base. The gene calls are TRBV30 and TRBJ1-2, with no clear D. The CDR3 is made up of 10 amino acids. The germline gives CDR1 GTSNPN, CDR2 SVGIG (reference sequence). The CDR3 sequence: CVWSGYGYTF. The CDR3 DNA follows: TGTGTCTGGAGTGGCTATGGCTACACCTTC.

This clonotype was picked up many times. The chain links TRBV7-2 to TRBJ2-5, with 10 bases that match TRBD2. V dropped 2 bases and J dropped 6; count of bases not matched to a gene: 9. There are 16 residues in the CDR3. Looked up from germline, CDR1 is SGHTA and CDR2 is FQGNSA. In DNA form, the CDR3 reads TGTGCCAGCAGCTTAATCAGCGGGGGGGCCAAAAAGACCCAGTACTTC. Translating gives CASSLISGGAKKTQYF.

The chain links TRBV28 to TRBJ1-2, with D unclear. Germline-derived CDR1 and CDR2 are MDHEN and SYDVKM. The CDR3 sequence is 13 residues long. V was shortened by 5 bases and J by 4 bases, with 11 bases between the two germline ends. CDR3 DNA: TGTGCCAGCAGTCGACTGGCCGCCTATGGCTACACCTTC. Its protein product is CASSRLAAYGYTF.

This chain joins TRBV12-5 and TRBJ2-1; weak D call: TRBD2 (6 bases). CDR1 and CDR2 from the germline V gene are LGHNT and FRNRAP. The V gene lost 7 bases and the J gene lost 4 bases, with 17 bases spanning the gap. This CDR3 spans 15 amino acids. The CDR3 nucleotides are TGTGCTAGTGCCATTTTTGGTGGGGGGTACAATGAGCAGTTCTTC. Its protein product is CASAIFGGGYNEQFF.

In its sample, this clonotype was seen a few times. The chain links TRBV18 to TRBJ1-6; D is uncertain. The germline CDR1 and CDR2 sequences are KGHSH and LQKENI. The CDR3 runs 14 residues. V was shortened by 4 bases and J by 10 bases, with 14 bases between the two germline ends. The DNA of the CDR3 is TGTGCCAGCTCACGGTCTGGGGAGAGGTCACCCCTCCACTTT. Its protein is CASSRSGERSPLHF.

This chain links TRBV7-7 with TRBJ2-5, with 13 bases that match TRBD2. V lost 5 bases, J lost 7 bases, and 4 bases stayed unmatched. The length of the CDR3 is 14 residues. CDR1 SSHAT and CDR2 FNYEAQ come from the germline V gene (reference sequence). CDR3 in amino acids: CASSETSGRGTQYF. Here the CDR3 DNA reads TGTGCCAGCAGCGAAACTAGCGGGAGGGGGACCCAGTACTTC. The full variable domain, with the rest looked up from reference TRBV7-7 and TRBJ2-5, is GAGVSQSPRYKVTKRGQDVTLRCDPISSHATLYWYQQALGQGPEFLTYFNYEAQPDKSGLPSDRFSAERPEGSISTLTIQRTEQRDSAMYRCASSETSGRGTQYFGPGTRLLVL.

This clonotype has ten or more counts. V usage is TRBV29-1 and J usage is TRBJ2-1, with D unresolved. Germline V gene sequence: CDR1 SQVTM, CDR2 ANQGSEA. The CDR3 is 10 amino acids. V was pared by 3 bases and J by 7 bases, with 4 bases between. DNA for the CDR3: TGCAGCGTTGATCCAAATGAGCAGTTCTTC. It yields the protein CSVDPNEQFF.

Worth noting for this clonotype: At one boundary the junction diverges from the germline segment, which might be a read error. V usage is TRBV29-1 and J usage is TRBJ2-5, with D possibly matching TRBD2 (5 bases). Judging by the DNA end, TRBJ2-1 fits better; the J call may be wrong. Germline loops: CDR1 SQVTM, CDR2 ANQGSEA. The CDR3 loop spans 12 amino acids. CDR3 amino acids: CSGEGGQETQFF. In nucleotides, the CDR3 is TGCAGCGGTGAAGGAGGTCAAGAGACCCAGTTCTTC.

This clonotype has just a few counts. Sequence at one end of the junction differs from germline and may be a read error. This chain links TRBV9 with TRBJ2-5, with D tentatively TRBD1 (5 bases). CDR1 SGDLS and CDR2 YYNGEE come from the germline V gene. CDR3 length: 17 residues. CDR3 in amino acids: CVSSVGPLTGNRETQYF. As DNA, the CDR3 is TGTGTCAGCAGCGTAGGCCCATTAACAGGCAACCGAGAGACCCAGTACTTC.

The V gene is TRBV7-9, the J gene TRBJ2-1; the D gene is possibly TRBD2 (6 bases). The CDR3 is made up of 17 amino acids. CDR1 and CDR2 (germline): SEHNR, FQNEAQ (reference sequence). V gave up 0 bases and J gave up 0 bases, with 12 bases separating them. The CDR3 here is CASSLALSGISYNEQFF. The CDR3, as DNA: TGTGCCAGCAGCTTAGCGCTTAGCGGCATCTCCTACAATGAGCAGTTCTTC.